This paragraph covers one TCR beta chain sequence. This record belongs to a study of T cell changes during pregnancy in multiple sclerosis. The CDR3 contains 16 residues. The ends were cut back, 6 bases at V and 6 bases at J, with 21 bases in the middle. Germline assignment: CDR1 SNHLY and CDR2 FYNNEI. Assay: immunoSEQ multiplex PCR; the TCRdb copy retains only in-frame clones and omits some. Seen here are around 80,000 clones, about 91% observed once, and the top ten hold around 1.4%. This sequence was found in a female donor with multiple sclerosis, enrolled in a pregnancy study. Source: peripheral blood, taken before pregnancy. The rearrangement joins TRBV2 to TRBJ1-5; D possibly corresponds to TRBD1 (6 bases). The CDR3 loop is CASRGPMGGPGQPQHF. The DNA for the CDR3 is TGTGCCAGCAGGGGCCCCATGGGGGGGCCAGGTCAGCCCCAGCATTTT.